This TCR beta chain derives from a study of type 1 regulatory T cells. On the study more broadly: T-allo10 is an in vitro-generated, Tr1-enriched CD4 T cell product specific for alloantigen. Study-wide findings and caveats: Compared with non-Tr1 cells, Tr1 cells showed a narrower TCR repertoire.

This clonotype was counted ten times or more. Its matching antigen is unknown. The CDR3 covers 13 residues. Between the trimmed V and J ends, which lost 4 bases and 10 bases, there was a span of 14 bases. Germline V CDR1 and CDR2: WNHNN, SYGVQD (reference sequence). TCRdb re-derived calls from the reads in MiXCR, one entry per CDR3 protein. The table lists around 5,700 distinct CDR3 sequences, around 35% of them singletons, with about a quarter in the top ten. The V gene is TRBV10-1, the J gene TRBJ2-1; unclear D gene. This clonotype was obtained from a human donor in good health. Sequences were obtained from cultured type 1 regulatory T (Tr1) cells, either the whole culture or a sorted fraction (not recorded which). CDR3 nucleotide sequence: TGCGCCAGCAGTGGCCCCATGATTCGCGAGCAGTTCTTC. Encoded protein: CASSGPMIREQFF.